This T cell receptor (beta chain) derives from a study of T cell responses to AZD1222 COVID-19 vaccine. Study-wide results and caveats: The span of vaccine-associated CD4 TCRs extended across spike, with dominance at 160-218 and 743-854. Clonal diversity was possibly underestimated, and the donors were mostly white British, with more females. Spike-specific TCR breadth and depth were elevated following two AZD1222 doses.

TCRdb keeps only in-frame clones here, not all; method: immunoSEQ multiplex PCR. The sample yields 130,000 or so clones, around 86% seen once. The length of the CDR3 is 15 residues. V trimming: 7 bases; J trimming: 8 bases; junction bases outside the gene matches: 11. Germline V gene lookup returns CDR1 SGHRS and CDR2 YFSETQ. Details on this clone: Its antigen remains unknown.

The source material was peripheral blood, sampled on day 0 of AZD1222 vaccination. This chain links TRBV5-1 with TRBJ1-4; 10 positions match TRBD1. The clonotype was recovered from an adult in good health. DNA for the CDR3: TGCGCCAGCTCTCCCTCCGGGACAGGGGAGGAAAAACTGTTTTTT. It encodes CASSPSGTGEEKLFF.